This T cell receptor (beta chain) was sequenced for a study of CD8 T cells in Susac syndrome. The ends lost 1 base at V and 5 bases at J; junction bases unmatched: 4. The length of the CDR3 is 15 residues. Germline V gene data show CDR1 as LGHNA and CDR2 as YNFKEQ. The study sequenced TCR beta in blood CD8+ and CD4+ T cells. cDNA came from around 0.5 to 1 ug RNA primed by random hexamers. The amplification used immunoSEQ multiplex PCR on TCR beta CDR3; it spanned 54 Vbeta and 13 Jbeta. One entry per CDR3 protein, called by TCRdb with MiXCR from the immunoSEQ multiplex PCR reads. The data hold 100,000 to 150,000 distinct CDR3 sequences, with around 94% observed a single time.

Sequencing was carried out using CD8+ T cells from PBMCs. The receptor's source is a human donor with Susac syndrome. The rearrangement joins TRBV4-2 to TRBJ2-2; TRBD2 agrees at 7 bases. CDR3 sequence (DNA): TGTGCCAGCAGCCAAGTTGTCGGGGGGACCGGGGAGCTGTTTTTT. It codes for CASSQVVGGTGELFF.